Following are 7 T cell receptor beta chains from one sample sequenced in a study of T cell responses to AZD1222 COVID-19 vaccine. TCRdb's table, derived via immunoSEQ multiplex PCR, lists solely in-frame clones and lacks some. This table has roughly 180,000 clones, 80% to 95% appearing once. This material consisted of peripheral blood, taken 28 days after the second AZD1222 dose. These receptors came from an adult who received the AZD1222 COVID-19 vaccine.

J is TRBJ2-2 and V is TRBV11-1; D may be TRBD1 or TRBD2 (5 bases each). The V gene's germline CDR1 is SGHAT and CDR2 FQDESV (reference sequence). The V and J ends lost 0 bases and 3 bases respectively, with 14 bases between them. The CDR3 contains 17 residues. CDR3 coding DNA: TGTGCCAGCAGCTTAGCCGGTGGCCAGGGAGACACCGGGGAGCTGTTTTTT. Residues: CASSLAGGQGDTGELFF.

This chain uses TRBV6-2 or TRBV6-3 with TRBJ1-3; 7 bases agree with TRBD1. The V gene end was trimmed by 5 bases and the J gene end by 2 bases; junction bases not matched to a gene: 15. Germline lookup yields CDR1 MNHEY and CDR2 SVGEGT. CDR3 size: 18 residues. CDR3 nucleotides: TGTGCCAGCAGTGCAGGGGGTTTTCAGGGGAATACTGGAAACACCATATATTTT. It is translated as CASSAGGFQGNTGNTIYF.

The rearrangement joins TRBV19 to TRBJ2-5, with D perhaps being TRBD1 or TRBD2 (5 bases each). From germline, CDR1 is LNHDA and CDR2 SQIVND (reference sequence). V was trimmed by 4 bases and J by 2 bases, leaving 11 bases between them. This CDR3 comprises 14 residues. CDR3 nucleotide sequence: TGTGCCAGTAGTACCGGGGCCGTACAAGAGACCCAGTACTTC. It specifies CASSTGAVQETQYF. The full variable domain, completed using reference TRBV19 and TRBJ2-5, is DGGITQSPKYLFRKEGQNVTLSCEQNLNHDAMYWYRQDPGQGLRLIYYSQIVNDFQKGDIAEGYSVSREKKESFPLTVTSAQKNPTAFYLCASSTGAVQETQYFGPGTRLLVL.

CDR3 coding DNA: TGCAGCGTTGTGGGAGCGACTAGCAGCAGCAATGAGCAGTTCTTC. Amino acids: CSVVGATSSSNEQFF. The chain joins TRBV29-1 to TRBJ2-1, with 7 bases that match TRBD2. The CDR3 consists of 15 residues. Germline V lookup: CDR1 SQVTM, CDR2 ANQGSEA. V shed 4 bases, J shed 6 bases, and the junction held 12 bases outside the gene matches.

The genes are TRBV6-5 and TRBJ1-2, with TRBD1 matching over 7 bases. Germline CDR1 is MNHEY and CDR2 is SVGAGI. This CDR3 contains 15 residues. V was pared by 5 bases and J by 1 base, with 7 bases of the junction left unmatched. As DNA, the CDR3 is TGTGCCAGCAGTAAGGGGGCGGATGGTAACTATGGCTACACCTTC. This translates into CASSKGADGNYGYTF.

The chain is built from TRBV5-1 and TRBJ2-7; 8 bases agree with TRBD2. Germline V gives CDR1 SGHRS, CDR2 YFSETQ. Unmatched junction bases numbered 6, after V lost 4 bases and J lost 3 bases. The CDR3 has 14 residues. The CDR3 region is CASSPPGGHYEQYF. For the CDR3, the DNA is TGCGCCAGCAGCCCGCCGGGGGGGCACTACGAGCAGTACTTC. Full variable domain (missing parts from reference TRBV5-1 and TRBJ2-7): KAGVTQTPRYLIKTRGQQVTLSCSPISGHRSVSWYQQTPGQGLQFLFEYFSETQRNKGNFPGRFSGRQFSNSRSEMNVSTLELGDSALYLCASSPPGGHYEQYFGPGTRLTVT.

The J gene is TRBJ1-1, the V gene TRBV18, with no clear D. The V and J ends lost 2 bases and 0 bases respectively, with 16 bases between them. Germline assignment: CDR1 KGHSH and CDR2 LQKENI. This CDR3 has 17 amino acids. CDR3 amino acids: CASSPFSGIYMNTEAFF. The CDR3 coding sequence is TGTGCCAGCTCACCATTTTCCGGGATATACATGAACACTGAAGCTTTCTTT. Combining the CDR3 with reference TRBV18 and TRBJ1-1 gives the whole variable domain NAGVMQNPRHLVRRRGQEARLRCSPMKGHSHVYWYRQLPEEGLKFMVYLQKENIIDESGMPKERFSAEFPKEGPSILRIQQVVRGDSAAYFCASSPFSGIYMNTEAFFGQGTRLTVV.